The source of this T cell receptor beta chain is a study of T cells in narcolepsy. General study points: Reportedly, autoreactive clonotypes were serially detected in patients' blood but not controls'.

Sequencing was performed with immunoSEQ multiplex PCR; in TCRdb, only in-frame clones are kept and a portion is missing. The sample lists 35,000 to 40,000 clones; around 85% were seen once. There are 15 residues in the CDR3. Trimming took off 0 bases at V and 5 bases at J, with 13 bases between the two ends. Germline V CDR1 and CDR2: SEHNR, FQNEAQ (reference sequence). A word on this clone: The antigen is unknown.

The sequencing sample was made of CD45RA- memory CD4+ T cells from PBMCs. The rearrangement links TRBV7-9 to TRBJ2-5; D remains unclear. This sequence was found in a human donor with narcolepsy. In DNA, the CDR3 is TGTGCCAGCAGCTTAGCGACTGCGACCTCCGAGACCCAGTACTTC. Protein sequence: CASSLATATSETQYF.